This T cell receptor (beta chain) was sequenced during a study of T-cell memory formation after mild COVID-19. Study-wide points: CD4+ contracting clones lay mainly in CM and EM, CD8+ ones in EMRA. From day 15 to 85, contracting clones were balanced between CD4 and CD8, whereas later expanders leaned toward CD4+.

TCRdb itself ran the 5' RACE reads through MiXCR, one entry per CDR3 protein. Of 580,000 or so distinct CDR3 sequences listed, 15% to 20% are singletons. The CDR3 consists of 16 residues. Germline CDR1 is KGHSH and CDR2 is LQKENI. V trimming: 3 bases; J trimming: 5 bases; junction bases outside the gene matches: 5. Points on this clonotype: The antigen is not known.

The J gene is TRBJ2-4, the V gene TRBV18; 12 bases match TRBD2. The sample was PBMCs or a T cell subset sorted from them (not recorded which). The clonotype comes from an adult woman who had mild COVID-19 (a few samples of this study predate the infection). Cell type and time point are not known. The CDR3 sequence is CASSPQTSGSQNIQYF. DNA for the CDR3: TGTGCCAGCTCACCTCAGACTAGCGGGAGTCAAAACATTCAGTACTTC.